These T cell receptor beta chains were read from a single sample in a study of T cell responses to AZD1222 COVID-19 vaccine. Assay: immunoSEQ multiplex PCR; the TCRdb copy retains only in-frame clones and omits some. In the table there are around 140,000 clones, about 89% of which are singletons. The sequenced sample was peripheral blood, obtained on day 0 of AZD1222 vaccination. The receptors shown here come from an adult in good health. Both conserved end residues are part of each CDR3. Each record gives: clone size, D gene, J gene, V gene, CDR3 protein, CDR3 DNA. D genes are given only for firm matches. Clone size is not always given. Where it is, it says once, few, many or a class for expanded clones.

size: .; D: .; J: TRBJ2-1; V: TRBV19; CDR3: CASSIYGSGNEQFF; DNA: TGTGCCAGTAGTATTTACGGATCCGGCAATGAGCAGTTCTTC
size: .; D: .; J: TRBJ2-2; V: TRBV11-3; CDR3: CASSLVSYTGELFF; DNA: TGTGCCAGCAGCTTGGTCTCCTACACCGGGGAGCTGTTTTTT
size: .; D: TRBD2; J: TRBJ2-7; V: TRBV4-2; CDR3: CASSQDLQREAYEQYF; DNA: TGTGCCAGCAGCCAAGATCTCCAGCGGGAGGCCTACGAGCAGTACTTC
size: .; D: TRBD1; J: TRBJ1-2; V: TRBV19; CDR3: CASSTGQDVNYGYTF; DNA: TGTGCCAGTAGTACCGGACAGGACGTTAACTATGGCTACACCTTC
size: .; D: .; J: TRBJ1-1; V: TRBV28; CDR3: CASSPNRGLGLNTEAFF; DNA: TGTGCCAGCAGTCCCAACCGGGGCCTAGGACTGAACACTGAAGCTTTCTTT
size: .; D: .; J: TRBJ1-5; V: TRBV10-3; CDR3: CAISEGSYQPQHF; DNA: TGTGCCATCAGTGAAGGGAGTTATCAGCCCCAGCATTTT
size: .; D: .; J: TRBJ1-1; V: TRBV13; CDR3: CASSLGQVNTEAFF; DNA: TGTGCCAGCAGCTTAGGTCAGGTGAACACTGAAGCTTTCTTT
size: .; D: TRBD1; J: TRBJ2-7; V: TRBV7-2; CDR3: CASSPVSPGQNPFYEQYF; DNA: TGTGCCAGCAGCCCAGTATCGCCGGGACAGAACCCCTTCTACGAGCAGTACTTC
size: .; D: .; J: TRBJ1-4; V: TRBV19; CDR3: CASSMGRFYPTTNEKLFF; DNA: TGTGCCAGTAGTATGGGACGGTTCTATCCCACAACTAATGAAAAACTGTTTTTT
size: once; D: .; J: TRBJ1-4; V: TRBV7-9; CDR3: CASSLGRTNEKLFF; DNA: TGTGCCAGCAGCCTCGGGAGAACTAATGAAAAACTGTTTTTT
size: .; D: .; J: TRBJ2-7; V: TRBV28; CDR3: CASSLSPGGEQYF; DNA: TGTGCCAGCAGTTTATCACCGGGTGGGGAGCAGTACTTC
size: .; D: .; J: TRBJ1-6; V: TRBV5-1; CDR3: CASSSEGGNNNSPLHF; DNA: TGCGCCAGCAGTTCTGAGGGGGGAAATAATAATTCACCCCTCCACTTT
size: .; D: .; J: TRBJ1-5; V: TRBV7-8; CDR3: CASSLAGRGSNQPQHF; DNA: TGTGCCAGCAGCTTAGCTGGGAGGGGAAGCAATCAGCCCCAGCATTTT
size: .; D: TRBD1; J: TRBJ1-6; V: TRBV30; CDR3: CAWSVTTGGNSPLHF; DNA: TGTGCCTGGAGTGTAACCACAGGGGGAAATTCACCCCTCCACTTT
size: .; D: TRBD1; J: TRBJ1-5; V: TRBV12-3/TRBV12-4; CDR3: CASRTGGVQPQHF; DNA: TGTGCCAGCAGGACAGGGGGCGTTCAGCCCCAGCATTTT
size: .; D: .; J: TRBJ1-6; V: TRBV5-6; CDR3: CASSPIESGSPLHF; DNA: TGTGCCAGCAGCCCGATCGAGTCGGGTTCACCCCTCCACTTT
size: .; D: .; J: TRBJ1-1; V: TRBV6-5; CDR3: CASIPALIVTEAFF; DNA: TGTGCCAGCATCCCCGCCCTAATTGTGACTGAAGCTTTCTTT
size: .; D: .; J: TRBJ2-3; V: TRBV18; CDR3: CASSPPATDTQYF; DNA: TGTGCCAGCTCACCACCGGCGACGGACACGCAGTATTTT
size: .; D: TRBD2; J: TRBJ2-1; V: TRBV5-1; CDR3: CASSLWTSGRAFRDEQFF; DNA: TGCGCCAGCAGCTTATGGACTAGCGGGAGGGCCTTTAGAGATGAGCAGTTCTTC
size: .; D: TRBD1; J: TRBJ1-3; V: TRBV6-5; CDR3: CASRRQGVRNTIYF; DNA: TGTGCCAGCAGACGACAGGGGGTTCGAAACACCATATATTTT
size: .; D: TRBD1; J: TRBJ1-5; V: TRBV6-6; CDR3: CASSWGTGGSGQPQHF; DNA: TGTGCCAGCAGTTGGGGGACAGGGGGCTCGGGGCAGCCCCAGCATTTT
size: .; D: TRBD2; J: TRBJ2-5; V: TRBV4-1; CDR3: CASSQDPSGVVYRETQYF; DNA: TGCGCCAGCAGCCAAGATCCTAGCGGGGTAGTTTATCGAGAGACCCAGTACTTC
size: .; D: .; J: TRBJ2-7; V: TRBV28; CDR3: CASRSISYEQYF; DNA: TGTGCCAGCAGGTCCATTTCCTACGAGCAGTACTTC
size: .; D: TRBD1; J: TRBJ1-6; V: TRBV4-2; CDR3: CASSQAAPATGQLFYSPLHF; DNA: TGTGCCAGCAGCCAAGCAGCCCCCGCGACAGGGCAGTTGTTCTATTCACCCCTCCACTTT
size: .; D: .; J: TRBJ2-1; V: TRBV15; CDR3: CATRGQGLHNEQFF; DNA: TGTGCCACCAGGGGGCAAGGACTCCACAATGAGCAGTTCTTC
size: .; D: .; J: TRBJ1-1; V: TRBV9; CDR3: CASSGGRDTEAFF; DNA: TGTGCCAGCAGCGGGGGTAGAGACACTGAAGCTTTCTTT
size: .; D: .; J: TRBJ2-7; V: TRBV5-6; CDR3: CASSLNYEQYF; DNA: TGTGCCAGCAGCTTGAACTACGAGCAGTACTTC
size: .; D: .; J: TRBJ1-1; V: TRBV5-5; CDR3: CASSLEQSRNTEAFF; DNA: TGTGCCAGCAGCTTGGAGCAAAGCCGGAACACTGAAGCTTTCTTT
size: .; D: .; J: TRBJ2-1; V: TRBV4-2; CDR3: CASSHGSGETGAHNEQFF; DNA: TGTGCCAGCAGCCATGGCTCAGGGGAGACAGGAGCTCACAATGAGCAGTTCTTC